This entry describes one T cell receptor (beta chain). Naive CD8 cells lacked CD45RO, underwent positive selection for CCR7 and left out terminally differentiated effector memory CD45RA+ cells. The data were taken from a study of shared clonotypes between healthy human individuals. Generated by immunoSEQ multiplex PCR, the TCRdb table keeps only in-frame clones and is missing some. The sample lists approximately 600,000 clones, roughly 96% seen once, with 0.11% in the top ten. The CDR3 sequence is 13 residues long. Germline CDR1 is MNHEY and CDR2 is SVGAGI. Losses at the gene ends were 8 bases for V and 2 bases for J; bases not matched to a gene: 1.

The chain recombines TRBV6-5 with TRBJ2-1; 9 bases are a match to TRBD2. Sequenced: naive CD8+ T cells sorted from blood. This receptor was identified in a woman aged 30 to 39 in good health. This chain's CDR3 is CASGLATYNEQFF. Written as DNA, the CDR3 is TGTGCCAGCGGACTAGCGACCTACAATGAGCAGTTCTTC.